This passage covers 27 T cell receptor beta chains from one sample sequenced in a study of OX40 agonist ivuxolimab in advanced cancers. The protocol was immunoSEQ multiplex PCR, while the TCRdb copy is restricted to in-frame clones and leaves out a portion. The table lists some 46,000 clones, roughly 90% of them singletons. The input for sequencing was CD4+ or CD8+ T cells sorted from blood, taken in a trial of the OX40 agonist ivuxolimab. All receptors come from an adult with an advanced solid tumor such as melanoma, head and neck, liver or kidney cancer.

V and J are TRBV6-6 and TRBJ2-7; maybe TRBD1 (5 bases). This CDR3 comprises 14 residues. The V end was cut by 4 bases, the J end by 2 bases, with 12 bases between. CDR1 and CDR2 from the germline V gene are MNHNY and SVGAGI (reference sequence). The CDR3 here is CASSFSGAAYEQYF. The DNA of the CDR3 is TGTGCCAGCAGTTTTAGTGGGGCGGCCTACGAGCAGTACTTC.

The chain is built from TRBV6-5 and TRBJ2-5; D uncertain. This CDR3 has 14 residues. Germline values: CDR1 MNHEY, CDR2 SVGAGI. The V end lost 0 bases, the J end lost 5 bases, and 10 bases lay between the germline ends. The CDR3 spells CASSYSGPWETQYF. DNA for the CDR3: TGTGCCAGCAGTTACTCAGGCCCTTGGGAGACCCAGTACTTC.

J is TRBJ2-7 and V is TRBV7-3, with 7 bases aligning to TRBD1. The CDR3 has 15 residues. Germline CDR1 is SGHTA and CDR2 is FQGTGA. The V segment lost 4 bases and the J segment 2 bases; nucleotides outside the gene matches: 8. In nucleotides, the CDR3 is TGTGCCAGCAGCTCAAGGGACAGCAACACCTACGAGCAGTACTTC. Amino acid sequence: CASSSRDSNTYEQYF.

The gene calls are TRBV19 and TRBJ2-1; D may be TRBD1 (6 bases). The CDR3 totals 17 residues. CDR1 LNHDA and CDR2 SQIVND come from the germline V gene (reference sequence). V lost 1 base and J lost 4, with 17 bases in between. CDR3: CASSIGGGGLGYNEQFF. As DNA, the CDR3 is TGTGCCAGTAGTATAGGAGGTGGGGGCTTGGGTTACAATGAGCAGTTCTTC.

The chain links TRBV6-5 to TRBJ2-3; unclear D gene. Germline V gives CDR1 MNHEY, CDR2 SVGAGI. This CDR3 region has 14 residues. Trimming pared 2 bases from V and 0 bases from J, leaving 6 bases between. CDR3 sequence reads: CASSYGMSTDTQYF. DNA of the CDR3: TGTGCCAGCAGTTACGGGATGAGCACAGATACGCAGTATTTT.

The chain employs TRBV6-4 and TRBJ2-7, with 8 bases lining up with TRBD1. The J segment lost 6 bases and the V segment lost 4 bases, leaving 8 bases of the junction unmatched. The length of the CDR3 is 14 residues. From germline, CDR1 is MRHNA and CDR2 SNTAGT. CDR3 in DNA: TGTGCCAGCAGTGCCGATATAACAGGGGGCGAGCAGTACTTC. Translating gives CASSADITGGEQYF.

This sequence joins TRBV28 and TRBJ2-7, with a possible D match to TRBD1 (5 bases). Between the trimmed V and J ends, which lost 7 bases and 2 bases, there was a span of 15 bases. The length of the CDR3 is 14 residues. Germline assignment: CDR1 MDHEN and CDR2 SYDVKM. CDR3 nucleotide sequence: TGTGCCAGCACCCCGACAGAGATCCCCTACGAGCAGTACTTC. Translated, it gives CASTPTEIPYEQYF. The complete variable domain, with remaining parts taken from reference TRBV28 and TRBJ2-7, reads DVKVTQSSRYLVKRTGEKVFLECVQDMDHENMFWYRQDPGLGLRLIYFSYDVKMKEKGDIPEGYSVSREKKERFSLILESASTNQTSMYLCASTPTEIPYEQYFGPGTRLTVT.

The chain is built from TRBV5-8 and TRBJ2-7; 10 nucleotides line up with TRBD2. CDR1 SGHTS and CDR2 YDEGEE come from the germline V gene. Trimming cost V 3 bases and J 4 bases; bases outside gene matches: 10. CDR3 size: 16 residues. The CDR3 bases are TGTGCCAGCAGCTCCCCGGGGCTAGCGGGAGTATACGAGCAGTACTTC. This gives the protein CASSSPGLAGVYEQYF.

This clone was recorded only once. The chain links TRBV30 to TRBJ2-2, with D perhaps matching TRBD1 (6 bases). CDR1 is GTSNPN and CDR2 is SVGIG in the germline V gene (reference sequence). V was clipped by 0 bases and J by 5 bases, with 13 bases between them. The CDR3 consists of 15 residues. CDR3 amino acids: CAWSVADRSTGELFF. The DNA for the CDR3 is TGTGCCTGGAGTGTAGCCGACAGGTCAACCGGGGAGCTGTTTTTT.

This clone appeared once. The rearrangement joins TRBV19 to TRBJ1-1, with TRBD1 identical over 9 bases. Losses at the gene ends were 5 bases for V and 5 bases for J; bases not matched to a gene: 3. CDR3 length: 13 amino acids. The germline gives CDR1 LNHDA, CDR2 SQIVND (reference sequence). The CDR3 loop is CASSSGQGTEAFF. The CDR3 region has the DNA TGTGCCAGTAGTTCCGGACAGGGGACTGAAGCTTTCTTT.

The rearrangement uses TRBV27 and TRBJ1-1; D ambiguous. The V end was cut by 6 bases, the J end by 0 bases, with 8 bases between. The CDR3 loop spans 13 amino acids. Germline CDR1 reads MNHEY; CDR2 reads SMNVEV (reference sequence). The CDR3 protein is CASSTTLNTEAFF. In DNA form, the CDR3 reads TGTGCCAGCAGCACCACTTTGAACACTGAAGCTTTCTTT.

The chain carries TRBV27 and TRBJ2-7, with a tentative D call TRBD2 (6 bases). V was trimmed by 2 bases and J by 3 bases, leaving 20 bases between them. Per the germline V gene, CDR1 is MNHEY and CDR2 is SMNVEV (reference sequence). There are 17 residues in the CDR3. CDR3 DNA: TGTGCCAGCAGTTTAACGGGGGACTCGTTCGGCCGCTACGAGCAGTACTTC. Translated, it gives CASSLTGDSFGRYEQYF.

The chain is built from TRBV4-3 and TRBJ2-2; TRBD2 is a possible D gene (5 bases). Between the trimmed V and J ends, which lost 1 base and 2 bases, there was a span of 8 bases. Germline V gene sequence: CDR1 LGHNA, CDR2 YSLEER. The CDR3 length is 15 residues. CDR3 in amino acids: CASSQVPGNTGELFF. The CDR3 region has the DNA TGCGCCAGCAGCCAAGTCCCGGGAAACACCGGGGAGCTGTTTTTT.

V usage is TRBV27 and J usage is TRBJ2-5; 7 nucleotides line up with TRBD1. Unmatched junction bases numbered 15, after V lost 4 bases and J lost 7 bases. Per the germline V gene, CDR1 is MNHEY and CDR2 is SMNVEV (reference sequence). There are 16 residues in the CDR3. CDR3 DNA sequence: TGTGCCAGCAGTTCCCTCGACAGGGTCGCTGTGGGGACCCAGTACTTC. Its translation is CASSSLDRVAVGTQYF.

The CDR3 loop is CASSLGGNYGYTF. CDR3 in DNA: TGTGCCAGCAGCTTAGGGGGGAACTATGGCTACACCTTC. This chain connects TRBV7-3 to TRBJ1-2, with a tentative D call TRBD1 (5 bases). In germline, CDR1 is SGHTA, CDR2 FQGTGA. V dropped 2 bases and J dropped 2 bases, with 6 bases sitting between them. This CDR3 region has 13 residues. The full variable domain, with the rest looked up from reference TRBV7-3 and TRBJ1-2, is GAGVSQTPSNKVTEKGKYVELRCDPISGHTALYWYRQSLGQGPEFLIYFQGTGAADDSGLPNDRFFAVRPEGSVSTLKIQRTERGDSAVYLCASSLGGNYGYTFGSGTRLTVV.

The genes are TRBV21-1 and TRBJ2-5; the table calls TRBD2, which could not be checked here. TRBV21-1 is a recognized pseudogene. The CDR3 is made up of 19 amino acids. CDR3 residues: CASSKGPWTSGRAGETQYF. The CDR3 region has the DNA TGTGCCAGCAGCAAAGGTCCCTGGACTAGCGGGAGGGCCGGAGAGACCCAGTACTTC.

The V call is TRBV19, the J call TRBJ1-5; tentative D call: TRBD1 (5 bases). Germline lookup yields CDR1 LNHDA and CDR2 SQIVND (reference sequence). Deletions cut 0 bases from V and 2 bases from J, with 20 bases between. This CDR3 contains 19 residues. CDR3 in amino acids: CASSIDNSRGAGGNQPQHF. The CDR3 DNA sequence: TGTGCCAGTAGTATAGATAACTCTCGGGGAGCGGGGGGCAATCAGCCCCAGCATTTT.

The V gene is TRBV25-1, the J gene TRBJ1-2; no firm D call. V lost 2 bases and J lost 8, with 12 bases in between. The CDR3 consists of 13 residues. The germline V gene encodes CDR1 MGHDK and CDR2 SYGVNS. In nucleotides, the CDR3 is TGTGCCAGCAGTGAAACTACCTGGGGAGGCTACACCTTC. Translating it yields CASSETTWGGYTF.

The V gene is TRBV5-1, the J gene TRBJ1-2; tentatively, D is TRBD1 (6 bases). There are 14 residues in the CDR3. CDR1 is SGHRS, CDR2 YFSETQ, per germline. V gave up 3 bases and J gave up 3 bases, with 12 bases separating them. CDR3 region: CASSWTDRDYGYTF. The CDR3 DNA reads as TGCGCCAGCAGCTGGACGGACAGAGACTATGGCTACACCTTC. The full variable domain, completed using reference TRBV5-1 and TRBJ1-2, is KAGVTQTPRYLIKTRGQQVTLSCSPISGHRSVSWYQQTPGQGLQFLFEYFSETQRNKGNFPGRFSGRQFSNSRSEMNVSTLELGDSALYLCASSWTDRDYGYTFGSGTRLTVV.

This clone has only one observation. The chain joins TRBV13 to TRBJ1-2, with a weak D call TRBD1 (6 bases). This CDR3 is built from 14 residues. The V end was cut by 4 bases, the J end by 8 bases, with 17 bases between. CDR1 PRHDT and CDR2 FYEKMQ come from the germline V gene (reference sequence). The CDR3: CASSSGGLGGGYTF. CDR3 DNA sequence: TGTGCCAGCAGCTCCGGGGGGCTTGGGGGAGGCTACACCTTC.

J is TRBJ2-7 and V is TRBV4-3; 10 bases align to TRBD2. Germline-derived CDR1 and CDR2 are LGHNA and YSLEER. The V gene end was trimmed by 1 base and the J gene end by 2 bases; junction bases not matched to a gene: 5. The CDR3 length is 16 residues. Here the CDR3 DNA reads TGCGCCAGCAGCCAAGTGGGGCTAGCGGGAGCCTACGAGCAGTACTTC. It is translated as CASSQVGLAGAYEQYF.

The chain recombines TRBV28 with TRBJ1-1; D ambiguous. This CDR3 comprises 14 residues. Germline CDR1 MDHEN, CDR2 SYDVKM. The V and J ends lost 0 bases and 4 bases respectively, with 9 bases between them. The CDR3 bases are TGTGCCAGCAGTTTATGGGGGAGTGGCACTGAAGCTTTCTTT. This translates into CASSLWGSGTEAFF.

This clone was observed a handful of times. This chain links TRBV4-3 with TRBJ2-1, with D perhaps TRBD1 (5 bases). The V and J ends lost 0 bases and 3 bases respectively, with 9 bases between them. CDR1 is LGHNA, CDR2 YSLEER, per germline. CDR3 length: 15 amino acids. CDR3 coding DNA: TGCGCCAGCAGCCAAGATGGGGCGGTCTACAATGAGCAGTTCTTC. Encoded protein: CASSQDGAVYNEQFF.

The chain recombines TRBV9 with TRBJ2-3; no reliable D call. Germline V gene lookup returns CDR1 SGDLS and CDR2 YYNGEE. Trimming removed 0 bases from V and 4 bases from J, with 12 bases in between. The CDR3 is 15 amino acids. The CDR3 region is CASSVEGSGADTQYF. CDR3 nucleotides: TGTGCCAGCAGCGTAGAGGGCAGTGGAGCAGATACGCAGTATTTT.

The chain couples TRBV6-5 to TRBJ1-5, with D possibly being TRBD1 (5 bases). V lost 5 bases and J 0 bases, leaving 11 bases between the germline ends. The CDR3 totals 15 residues. Germline V gene lookup returns CDR1 MNHEY and CDR2 SVGAGI. CDR3 sequence (DNA): TGTGCCAGCAGTGGGGGACTGAATAGCAATCAGCCCCAGCATTTT. It yields the protein CASSGGLNSNQPQHF.

This clone has just a few counts. V and J are TRBV5-1 and TRBJ1-1, with TRBD1 matching 7 bases. Trimming took 7 bases from V and 5 from J; bases not matched to a gene: 2. Germline V lookup: CDR1 SGHRS, CDR2 YFSETQ. There are 11 residues in the CDR3. CDR3 nucleotides: TGCGCCAGCCTGACAGGGACTGAAGCTTTCTTT. Translating gives CASLTGTEAFF.

The chain employs TRBV27 and TRBJ1-6, with a tentative D call TRBD1 (6 bases). This CDR3 is built from 17 residues. The germline V gene has CDR1 MNHEY and CDR2 SMNVEV (reference sequence). V was pared by 0 bases and J by 4 bases, with 13 bases between. The CDR3 sequence: CASSLSGRQVYNSPLHF. CDR3 nucleotide sequence: TGTGCCAGCAGTTTATCGGGGCGACAGGTGTATAATTCACCCCTCCACTTT.